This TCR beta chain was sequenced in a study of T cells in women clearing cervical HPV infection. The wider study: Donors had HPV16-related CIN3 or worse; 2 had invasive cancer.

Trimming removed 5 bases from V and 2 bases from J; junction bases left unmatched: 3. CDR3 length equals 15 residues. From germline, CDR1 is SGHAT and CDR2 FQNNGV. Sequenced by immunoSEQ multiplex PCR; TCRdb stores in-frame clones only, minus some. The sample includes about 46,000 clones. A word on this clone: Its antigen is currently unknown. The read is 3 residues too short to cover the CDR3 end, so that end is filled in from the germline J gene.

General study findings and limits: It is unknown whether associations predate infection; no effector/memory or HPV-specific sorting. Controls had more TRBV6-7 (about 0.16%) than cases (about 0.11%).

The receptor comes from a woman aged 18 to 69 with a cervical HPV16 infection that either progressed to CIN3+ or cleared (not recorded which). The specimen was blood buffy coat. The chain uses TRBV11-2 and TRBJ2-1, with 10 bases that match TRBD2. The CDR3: CASSATSGAYNEQFF. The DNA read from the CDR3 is TGTGCCAGCAGCGCCACTAGCGGGGCCTACAATGAG. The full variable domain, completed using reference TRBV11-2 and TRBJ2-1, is EAGVAQSPRYKIIEKRQSVAFWCNPISGHATLYWYQQILGQGPKLLIQFQNNGVVDDSQLPKDRFSAERLKGVDSTLKIQPAKLEDSAVYLCASSATSGAYNEQFFGPGTRLTVL.